The 32 T cell receptor beta chains listed next were all sequenced from one sample in a study of blood T cell repertoires in COVID-19. The table came from immunoSEQ multiplex PCR; TCRdb's copy has only in-frame clones and leaves some out. The sample yields about 160,000 clones, roughly nine tenths seen once. The source material was PBMCs or T cells enriched from blood (not recorded which). All receptors come from a woman in her thirties or forties who had been exposed to COVID-19.

The V call is TRBV13, the J call TRBJ2-3, with TRBD1 matching over 8 bases. The CDR3 extends over 17 amino acids. Per germline, CDR1 PRHDT and CDR2 FYEKMQ (reference sequence). V was pared by 1 base and J by 2 bases, with 8 bases of the junction left unmatched. The CDR3 sequence is CASSLERTGTYTDTQYF. The CDR3 bases are TGTGCCAGCAGCTTAGAGAGGACAGGGACCTACACAGATACGCAGTATTTT.

V usage is TRBV6-1 and J usage is TRBJ1-2; D may be TRBD1 (5 bases). CDR1 is MNHNS and CDR2 is SASEGT in the germline V gene. The ends were cut back, 1 base at V and 2 bases at J, with 14 bases in the middle. This CDR3 comprises 16 residues. CDR3 loop: CASSEGGGARNYGYTF. The DNA of the CDR3 is TGTGCCAGCAGTGAAGGGGGTGGGGCCAGAAACTATGGCTACACCTTC.

V gene TRBV6-1 combines with J gene TRBJ2-7; 8 nucleotides match TRBD2. Unmatched junction bases numbered 7, after V lost 1 base and J lost 5 bases. Germline V lookup: CDR1 MNHNS, CDR2 SASEGT. This CDR3 region has 15 residues. The CDR3 here is CASSEVSGSFNEQYF. In DNA, the CDR3 is TGTGCCAGCAGTGAAGTCAGCGGGAGCTTCAACGAGCAGTACTTC.

The V call is TRBV15, the J call TRBJ2-3; D uncertain. The CDR3 loop spans 13 amino acids. In germline, CDR1 is LNHNV, CDR2 YYDKDF (reference sequence). Trimming shortened V by 0 bases and J by 5 bases, and 6 bases separated the two germline ends. CDR3 DNA: TGTGCCACCAGCAGAGATCAGGTAGATACGCAGTATTTT. Its protein is CATSRDQVDTQYF.

The chain recombines TRBV19 with TRBJ1-4, with D perhaps matching TRBD1 (6 bases). This CDR3 has 16 amino acids. The V and J ends lost 5 bases and 2 bases respectively, with 15 bases between them. In germline, CDR1 is LNHDA, CDR2 SQIVND (reference sequence). This CDR3 reads CASSEARGYTNEKLFF. DNA for the CDR3: TGTGCCAGTAGTGAGGCCAGGGGTTACACTAATGAAAAACTGTTTTTT.

The count of this clone is one. The chain recombines TRBV7-2 with TRBJ2-3; the D gene is possibly TRBD2 (6 bases). Trimming removed 6 bases at V and 2 bases at J, with 12 bases between. The CDR3 runs to 14 residues. Per germline, CDR1 SGHTA and CDR2 FQGNSA. CDR3 protein: CASRWTGDTDTQYF. Here the CDR3 DNA reads TGTGCCAGCAGATGGACGGGGGACACAGATACGCAGTATTTT.

The J gene is TRBJ1-1, the V gene TRBV14; no reliable D call. Trimming pared 0 bases from V and 1 base from J, leaving 9 bases between. Germline CDR1 SGHDN, CDR2 FVKESK. CDR3 length equals 15 residues. The CDR3 here is CASSQEGRENTEAFF. CDR3 nucleotides: TGTGCCAGCAGCCAAGAGGGCCGGGAGAACACTGAAGCTTTCTTT.

V is TRBV28 and J is TRBJ1-4, with unresolved D. Germline V gene sequence: CDR1 MDHEN, CDR2 SYDVKM. The CDR3 runs 13 residues. V dropped 8 bases and J dropped 8 bases, with 15 bases sitting between them. CDR3 protein: CASGVDGREKLFF. The CDR3, as DNA: TGTGCCAGCGGAGTCGACGGGAGGGAAAAACTGTTTTTT.

This clone was recorded only once. This sequence joins TRBV6-1 and TRBJ2-1; 8 bases are a match to TRBD2. The junction had 3 bases not matched to a gene; V was cut back by 1 base and J by 4 bases. The CDR3 has 15 residues. CDR1 and CDR2 (germline): MNHNS, SASEGT. The CDR3 sequence: CASSEGLASYNEQFF. The CDR3 DNA sequence: TGTGCCAGCAGTGAAGGACTAGCGAGTTACAATGAGCAGTTCTTC.

This clone appeared a single time. This sequence joins TRBV7-2 and TRBJ2-3, with D maybe TRBD2 (7 bases). Germline lookup yields CDR1 SGHTA and CDR2 FQGNSA. The CDR3 is 16 residues long. The V and J ends lost 5 bases and 2 bases respectively, with 17 bases between them. CDR3 nucleotide sequence: TGTGCCAGCAGCCGGGGGGCAGGGGTTCTCACAGATACGCAGTATTTT. It translates to CASSRGAGVLTDTQYF.

Notes on this clone: Other nucleotide sequences from this sample produce the same CDR3. The rearrangement links TRBV5-1 to TRBJ1-1, with a tentative D call TRBD1 (5 bases). V lost 2 bases, J lost 1 base, and 9 bases lay in between. Germline V gene sequence: CDR1 SGHRS, CDR2 YFSETQ. The length of the CDR3 is 14 residues. CDR3 sequence: CASSLEQGNTEAFF. The CDR3 nucleotides are TGCGCCAGCAGCTTAGAGCAGGGGAACACTGAAGCTTTCTTT.

Here the CDR3 DNA reads TGTGCCACCAGTGATGGGACTATGTCCTACAATGAGCAGTTCTTC. Translating gives CATSDGTMSYNEQFF. The J gene is TRBJ2-1, the V gene TRBV24-1, with TRBD2 identical over 7 bases. The CDR3 extends over 15 amino acids. CDR1 KGHDR and CDR2 SFDVKD come from the germline V gene. The V and J ends lost 3 bases and 1 base, in that order; junction bases with no gene match: 2.

The chain couples TRBV4-1 to TRBJ2-7; 8 nucleotides match TRBD2. J lost 4 bases, V lost 2 bases, and 10 bases had no gene match. Per germline, CDR1 MGHRA and CDR2 YSYEKL. The CDR3 extends over 16 amino acids. CDR3 residues: CASSQLTSGKPYEQYF. In DNA form, the CDR3 reads TGCGCCAGCAGCCAACTTACTAGCGGAAAACCTTACGAGCAGTACTTC.

There are a few counts of this clone. The CDR3 DNA sequence: TGTGCCAGCAGTTTTTCCAGGGTGACCTACGAGCAGTACTTC. Protein product: CASSFSRVTYEQYF. The rearrangement links TRBV28 to TRBJ2-7; TRBD1 is a possible D gene (5 bases). The CDR3 spans 14 residues. Trimming took 3 bases from V and 2 from J, leaving 11 bases between them. CDR1 and CDR2 from the germline V gene are MDHEN and SYDVKM.

CDR3: CASTEPGGRNTEAFF. The DNA of the CDR3 is TGTGCCAGCACCGAACCAGGGGGCAGGAACACTGAAGCTTTCTTT. This chain links TRBV6-5 with TRBJ1-1; 8 nucleotides align to TRBD1. Germline values: CDR1 MNHEY, CDR2 SVGAGI. Trimming removed 7 bases from V and 1 base from J; junction bases left unmatched: 8. This CDR3 is built from 15 residues.

The rearrangement joins TRBV7-9 to TRBJ2-7, with 7 nucleotides matching TRBD2. Unmatched junction bases numbered 8, after V lost 5 bases and J lost 4 bases. CDR3 length equals 14 residues. Germline V gives CDR1 SEHNR, CDR2 FQNEAQ (reference sequence). The CDR3 loop reads CASSPHGGSYEQYF. Here the CDR3 DNA reads TGTGCCAGCAGCCCTCACGGCGGGAGTTACGAGCAGTACTTC.

The rearrangement links TRBV5-4 to TRBJ2-1; 11 bases align to TRBD2. The trim removed 0 bases at V and 4 bases at J, leaving 3 bases unmatched. The CDR3 contains 16 residues. Per the germline V gene, CDR1 is SGHNT and CDR2 is YYREEE (reference sequence). The CDR3 bases are TGTGCCAGCAGCTTGGGTGGACTAGCGGGTTACAATGAGCAGTTCTTC. Its protein is CASSLGGLAGYNEQFF.

This clone was seen a few times. The CDR3 reads CASSIGEGRFAPLHF. As DNA, the CDR3 is TGTGCCAGTAGTATAGGGGAGGGCCGGTTCGCACCCCTCCACTTT. V usage is TRBV19 and J usage is TRBJ1-6; D remains ambiguous. Germline V gives CDR1 LNHDA, CDR2 SQIVND (reference sequence). The V and J ends lost 1 base and 11 bases respectively, with 15 bases between them. The CDR3 is 15 residues long. The full variable domain, rest sourced from reference TRBV19 and TRBJ1-6, is DGGITQSPKYLFRKEGQNVTLSCEQNLNHDAMYWYRQDPGQGLRLIYYSQIVNDFQKGDIAEGYSVSREKKESFPLTVTSAQKNPTAFYLCASSIGEGRFAPLHFGNGTRLTVT.

CDR3 amino acids: CASSFLGSSYEQYF. CDR3 nucleotides: TGTGCCAGCAGCTTTTTGGGGAGCTCCTACGAGCAGTACTTC. The chain links TRBV11-2 to TRBJ2-7; possible D gene TRBD2, 5 bases. The V end lost 3 bases, the J end lost 0 bases, and 9 bases lay between the germline ends. CDR3 size: 14 residues. CDR1 is SGHAT, CDR2 FQNNGV, per germline.

V gene TRBV6-4 combines with J gene TRBJ2-7, with 9 bases aligning to TRBD1. Germline loops: CDR1 MRHNA, CDR2 SNTAGT. V lost 7 bases to trimming and J lost 1 base; unmatched junction nucleotides: 5. There are 14 residues in the CDR3. The CDR3 loop reads CASKPGQGSYEQYF. The CDR3, as DNA: TGTGCCAGCAAGCCGGGACAGGGTTCCTACGAGCAGTACTTC.

The chain recombines TRBV9 with TRBJ2-3, with 10 bases fitting TRBD1. The length of the CDR3 is 15 residues. With 3 bases clipped from V and 3 bases from J, the junction kept 4 bases outside the gene matches. Germline V gene lookup returns CDR1 SGDLS and CDR2 YYNGEE. CDR3 sequence reads: CASSDRDRGTDTQYF. The CDR3 DNA sequence: TGTGCCAGCAGCGACCGGGACAGGGGAACAGATACGCAGTATTTT.

V usage is TRBV7-9 and J usage is TRBJ2-7, with 9 positions matching TRBD1. V lost 5 bases, J lost 2 bases, and 10 bases stayed unmatched. The CDR3 contains 16 residues. The germline V gene has CDR1 SEHNR and CDR2 FQNEAQ (reference sequence). The CDR3 DNA sequence: TGTGCCAGCAGCCCAATGTCGGGACAGGGCCCCTACGAGCAGTACTTC. This gives the protein CASSPMSGQGPYEQYF.

This clone came up many times. This chain uses TRBV9 with TRBJ1-2; D remains ambiguous. The CDR3 covers 13 residues. The V end lost 3 bases, the J end lost 6 bases, and 12 bases lay between the germline ends. Looked up from germline, CDR1 is SGDLS and CDR2 is YYNGEE. The DNA of the CDR3 is TGTGCCAGCAGCGCACGAGAATTGGATGGCTACACCTTC. It codes for CASSARELDGYTF.

This chain joins TRBV19 and TRBJ2-1, with D possibly TRBD2 on 5 matching bases. CDR1 and CDR2 from the germline V gene are LNHDA and SQIVND (reference sequence). The CDR3 is 14 amino acids. Trimming removed 6 bases from V and 0 bases from J, with 9 bases in between. CDR3 sequence (DNA): TGTGCCAGTAGGCGGGTAGACTCCTACAATGAGCAGTTCTTC. Its protein is CASRRVDSYNEQFF.

V and J are TRBV27 and TRBJ1-1; D ambiguous. Trimming removed 3 bases from V and 1 base from J, with 6 bases in between. The germline V gene has CDR1 MNHEY and CDR2 SMNVEV (reference sequence). This CDR3 is 13 amino acids long. The CDR3 sequence is CASSFAGNTEAFF. The CDR3 DNA reads TGTGCCAGCAGTTTTGCAGGGAACACTGAAGCTTTCTTT.

The CDR3 sequence is CASSPGQGSYEQYF. DNA of the CDR3: TGTGCCAGCAGCCCGGGACAGGGTTCCTACGAGCAGTACTTC. This chain links TRBV2 with TRBJ2-7; 9 nucleotides agree with TRBD1. Germline-derived CDR1 and CDR2 are SNHLY and FYNNEI. This CDR3 is built from 14 residues. V was clipped by 6 bases and J by 1 base; unmatched bases: 4.

The chain combines TRBV9 with TRBJ1-6; D remains unclear. Deletions cut 4 bases from V and 5 bases from J, with 7 bases between. Germline V gives CDR1 SGDLS, CDR2 YYNGEE. The CDR3 totals 13 residues. The DNA for the CDR3 is TGTGCCAGCAGCCAACTGGATAATTCACCCCTCCACTTT. It yields the protein CASSQLDNSPLHF.

The chain employs TRBV20-1 and TRBJ1-3; D is unclear. CDR1 is DFQATT and CDR2 is SNEGSKA in the germline V gene (reference sequence). The CDR3 has 11 residues. V gave up 6 bases and J gave up 4 bases, with 7 bases separating them. This CDR3 is CSAPRGNTIYF. CDR3 nucleotides: TGCAGTGCCCCACGGGGAAACACCATATATTTT.

CDR3 DNA sequence: TGTGCCAGCAGGAGACATGAAGATAATGAAAAACTGTTTTTT. It specifies CASRRHEDNEKLFF. V is TRBV27 and J is TRBJ1-4; D not resolved. With 6 bases removed from V and 4 bases from J, the gap between germline ends came to 12 bases. There are 14 residues in the CDR3. In germline, CDR1 is MNHEY, CDR2 SMNVEV (reference sequence). The full variable domain, completed using reference TRBV27 and TRBJ1-4, is EAQVTQNPRYLITVTGKKLTVTCSQNMNHEYMSWYRQDPGLGLRQIYYSMNVEVTDKGDVPEGYKVSRKEKRNFPLILESPSPNQTSLYFCASRRHEDNEKLFFGSGTQLSVL.

This clone was observed once. The rearrangement links TRBV5-1 to TRBJ2-7, with 7 bases matching TRBD1. The CDR3 totals 17 residues. V lost 0 bases and J lost 0; bases outside the gene matches: 9. Germline V lookup: CDR1 SGHRS, CDR2 YFSETQ. CDR3 region: CASSLARQGLSSYEQYF. In nucleotides, the CDR3 is TGCGCCAGCAGCTTGGCGCGACAGGGCCTAAGCTCCTACGAGCAGTACTTC.

V is TRBV6-5 and J is TRBJ1-5; D not resolved. CDR3 length: 13 residues. Germline-derived CDR1 and CDR2 are MNHEY and SVGAGI. V gave up 2 bases and J gave up 7 bases, with 9 bases separating them. This chain's CDR3 is CASSYDYLQPQHF. CDR3 nucleotide sequence: TGTGCCAGCAGTTACGACTATCTCCAGCCCCAGCATTTT.

The V and J genes are TRBV12-3 or TRBV12-4 and TRBJ1-2, with a possible D match to TRBD1 (6 bases). This CDR3 comprises 13 residues. V lost 6 bases, J lost 5 bases, and 13 bases lay in between. CDR3 sequence (DNA): TGTGCCAGCAGCACAGGGAGGGGATATGGCTACACCTTC. Amino acid sequence: CASSTGRGYGYTF.